Below are 23 T cell receptor beta chains sequenced from a single sample in a study of blood T cell repertoires in COVID-19. Data came from immunoSEQ multiplex PCR; TCRdb stores just in-frame clones and leaves some out. Here the sample spans about 270,000 clones, around 82% being singletons. Sequencing used peripheral blood. These receptors came from a woman between 18 and 30 years old with acute or convalescent COVID-19.

The rearrangement joins TRBV7-2 to TRBJ2-7; 8 bases agree with TRBD2. CDR1 is SGHTA and CDR2 is FQGNSA in the germline V gene. The CDR3 spans 15 residues. V dropped 1 base and J dropped 5; count of bases not matched to a gene: 7. The CDR3 DNA follows: TGTGCCAGCAGCTTAGAGGGACTAGTGGTCGACGAGCAGTACTTC. Amino acids: CASSLEGLVVDEQYF.

The gene calls are TRBV10-3 and TRBJ2-3; 12 nucleotides match TRBD2. CDR3 length: 21 amino acids. Trimming took 2 bases from V and 0 from J; bases not matched to a gene: 15. The germline V gene has CDR1 ENHRY and CDR2 SYGVKD. The CDR3 DNA sequence: TGTGCCATCAGTGAGCATCACAACGTCGGGACTAGCGGGCCTAGCACAGATACGCAGTATTTT. It translates to CAISEHHNVGTSGPSTDTQYF.

This chain joins TRBV4-2 and TRBJ2-1; TRBD2 aligns across 7 bases. The CDR3 length is 16 residues. CDR1 LGHNA and CDR2 YNFKEQ come from the germline V gene. Germline trimming cut 2 bases from V and 9 bases from J; bases unmatched to any gene: 13. This CDR3 is CASSQFPLAGRGEQFF. CDR3 nucleotides: TGTGCCAGCAGCCAATTCCCCCTAGCAGGGAGGGGTGAGCAGTTCTTC.

The chain employs TRBV7-2 and TRBJ2-2; 8 nucleotides line up with TRBD1. V was clipped by 5 bases and J by 5 bases; unmatched bases: 10. Germline CDR1 and CDR2: SGHTA and FQGNSA. CDR3 length: 16 amino acids. The CDR3 coding sequence is TGTGCCAGCAGCCCGACAGGGGTTAAGTCGACCGGGGAGCTGTTTTTT. Its protein is CASSPTGVKSTGELFF.

The chain combines TRBV7-2 with TRBJ1-2; no clear D. The germline CDR1 and CDR2 sequences are SGHTA and FQGNSA. V shed 5 bases and J shed 5 bases, with 24 bases lying between them. This CDR3 comprises 17 residues. The chain's CDR3 is CASSPTSVAGVFYGYTF. CDR3 sequence (DNA): TGTGCCAGCAGCCCAACCTCGGTAGCGGGCGTGTTTTATGGCTACACCTTC.

The chain couples TRBV9 to TRBJ2-7; 10 bases map to TRBD1. Germline V CDR1 and CDR2: SGDLS, YYNGEE. This CDR3 region has 15 residues. The junction had 3 bases not matched to a gene; V was cut back by 0 bases and J by 3 bases. Here the CDR3 reads CASSVGDRGDYEQYF. The CDR3 DNA is TGTGCCAGCAGCGTAGGGGACAGGGGCGACTACGAGCAGTACTTC.

The chain combines TRBV6-5 with TRBJ2-5; 9 bases map to TRBD1. The V gene's germline CDR1 is MNHEY and CDR2 SVGAGI. V gave up 2 bases and J gave up 4 bases; unmatched junction bases: 5. This CDR3 spans 15 amino acids. This CDR3 reads CASSYGQGIAETQYF. CDR3 DNA: TGTGCCAGCAGTTACGGACAGGGGATCGCAGAGACCCAGTACTTC.

This chain joins TRBV18 and TRBJ1-5; no reliable D call. Germline CDR1 KGHSH, CDR2 LQKENI. The CDR3 covers 14 residues. Trimming removed 3 bases at V and 5 bases at J, with 11 bases between. CDR3 coding DNA: TGTGCCAGCTCACCGAATGAGAGGGATCAGCCCCAGCATTTT. This encodes CASSPNERDQPQHF.

The gene calls are TRBV19 and TRBJ1-5; D not resolved. The V gene's germline CDR1 is LNHDA and CDR2 SQIVND (reference sequence). The CDR3 runs to 15 residues. The ends were cut back, 3 bases at V and 5 bases at J, with 14 bases in the middle. The CDR3: CASSISPPYDQPQHF. The CDR3 DNA follows: TGTGCCAGTAGTATTTCCCCCCCGTATGATCAGCCCCAGCATTTT. The complete variable domain, with remaining parts taken from reference TRBV19 and TRBJ1-5, reads DGGITQSPKYLFRKEGQNVTLSCEQNLNHDAMYWYRQDPGQGLRLIYYSQIVNDFQKGDIAEGYSVSREKKESFPLTVTSAQKNPTAFYLCASSISPPYDQPQHFGDGTRLSIL.

This chain joins TRBV19 and TRBJ1-6, with 7 bases aligning to TRBD1. This CDR3 has 16 amino acids. Germline assignment: CDR1 LNHDA and CDR2 SQIVND (reference sequence). Trimming cost V 4 bases and J 5 bases; bases outside gene matches: 8. In nucleotides, the CDR3 is TGTGCCAGTAGTAGGACTGGACAGGCGAATAATTCACCCCTCCACTTT. Residues: CASSRTGQANNSPLHF.

This rearrangement joins TRBV27 to TRBJ2-7, with no clear D. V dropped 3 bases and J dropped 7 bases, with 4 bases sitting between them. CDR3 length: 10 residues. Germline loops: CDR1 MNHEY, CDR2 SMNVEV (reference sequence). The CDR3 sequence: CASSFREQYF. As DNA, the CDR3 is TGTGCCAGCAGTTTCAGGGAGCAGTACTTC.

This clone was found a few times. The gene calls are TRBV24-1 and TRBJ1-5; 8 bases line up with TRBD1. The CDR3 is made up of 14 amino acids. V shed 5 bases and J 6 bases; nucleotides not matched to a gene: 5. From germline, CDR1 is KGHDR and CDR2 SFDVKD. This CDR3 is CATSGRGLSQPQHF. CDR3 sequence (DNA): TGTGCCACCAGTGGCAGGGGGCTTAGTCAGCCCCAGCATTTT.

This clone was detected only a few times. V gene TRBV6-5 combines with J gene TRBJ1-5, with a tentative D call TRBD1 (6 bases). The V end was cut by 7 bases, the J end by 1 base, with 8 bases between. From germline, CDR1 is MNHEY and CDR2 SVGAGI. The CDR3 is 13 amino acids. CDR3 protein: CASIRGSNQPQHF. CDR3 bases: TGTGCCAGCATAAGGGGGAGCAATCAGCCCCAGCATTTT.

The chain carries TRBV3-1 (or the pseudogene TRBV3-2) and TRBJ2-1; 13 nucleotides align to TRBD2. The germline gives CDR1 LGHDT, CDR2 YNNKEL (reference sequence). V shed 1 base and J 4 bases; nucleotides not matched to a gene: 1. The CDR3 runs 16 residues. For the CDR3, the DNA is TGTGCCAGCAGCCAAGGACTAGCGGGAGGTTACAATGAGCAGTTCTTC. Encoded protein: CASSQGLAGGYNEQFF.

Comments on this clone: At the DNA level, this CDR3 is encoded by other sequences in the same sample as well. This chain connects TRBV5-1 to TRBJ1-5, with 7 bases fitting TRBD1. Germline values: CDR1 SGHRS, CDR2 YFSETQ. The CDR3 loop spans 14 amino acids. J gave up 2 bases and V 4 bases, and 3 bases lay outside the gene matches. DNA of the CDR3: TGCGCCAGCAGCCCAGGACAGGGCAATCAGCCCCAGCATTTT. It yields the protein CASSPGQGNQPQHF.

The V call is TRBV2, the J call TRBJ2-1, with 8 bases matching TRBD2. V gave up 2 bases and J gave up 5 bases; unmatched junction bases: 2. In germline, CDR1 is SNHLY, CDR2 FYNNEI. This CDR3 has 14 amino acids. The CDR3: CASSESSGHNEQFF. The CDR3 DNA is TGTGCCAGCAGTGAATCTAGCGGGCACAATGAGCAGTTCTTC.

The rearrangement links TRBV30 to TRBJ2-1; 7 bases are a match to TRBD1. The CDR3 totals 16 residues. Trimming took 0 bases from V and 0 from J; bases not matched to a gene: 5. Germline V CDR1 and CDR2: GTSNPN, SVGIG (reference sequence). This CDR3 is CAWSVGGGSSYNEQFF. In DNA form, the CDR3 reads TGTGCCTGGAGTGTAGGGGGCGGTAGCTCCTACAATGAGCAGTTCTTC.

The chain combines TRBV24-1 with TRBJ2-2, with D uncertain. V was clipped by 1 base and J by 0 bases, with 2 bases between them. The CDR3 length is 14 residues. From germline, CDR1 is KGHDR and CDR2 SFDVKD. CDR3 sequence reads: CATSDFTNTGELFF. In DNA form, the CDR3 reads TGTGCCACCAGTGATTTTACGAACACCGGGGAGCTGTTTTTT.

The chain recombines TRBV29-1 with TRBJ1-1; D call uncertain. V shed 6 bases and J shed 0 bases, with 11 bases lying between them. The CDR3 totals 13 residues. Per the germline V gene, CDR1 is SQVTM and CDR2 is ANQGSEA. The CDR3, as DNA: TGCAGCGTGGGCAGGAGAATGAACACTGAAGCTTTCTTT. Its translation is CSVGRRMNTEAFF.

This clone appeared a few times. The chain links TRBV5-4 to TRBJ2-7; 8 nucleotides match TRBD2. This CDR3 region has 17 residues. Losses at the gene ends were 6 bases for V and 2 bases for J; bases not matched to a gene: 16. Germline CDR1 reads SGHNT; CDR2 reads YYREEE (reference sequence). CDR3 nucleotide sequence: TGTGCCAGCACCCTTAACCAGGGGACTAGGCTCCCCTACGAGCAGTACTTC. It encodes CASTLNQGTRLPYEQYF.

The chain links TRBV28 to TRBJ1-1, with TRBD1 matching over 8 bases. J was trimmed by 4 bases and V by 3 bases; bases with no gene match: 10. Germline V CDR1 and CDR2: MDHEN, SYDVKM. CDR3 size: 16 residues. The DNA of the CDR3 is TGTGCCAGCAGTTTTATACAGGGGGAGCCGGGCACTGAAGCTTTCTTT. Amino acids: CASSFIQGEPGTEAFF.

The genes are TRBV7-3 and TRBJ2-3; 8 nucleotides match TRBD2. The CDR3 consists of 14 residues. J was trimmed by 5 bases and V by 4 bases; bases with no gene match: 5. Germline assignment: CDR1 SGHTA and CDR2 FQGTGA. CDR3 loop: CASSSGGPVDTQYF. The CDR3 DNA follows: TGTGCCAGCAGCTCGGGAGGGCCCGTAGATACGCAGTATTTT.

The chain links TRBV11-3 to TRBJ2-2; no firm D call. Germline CDR1 SGHNT, CDR2 YENEEA. The germline V and J ends were trimmed by 5 bases and 7 bases, with 14 bases remaining between them. This CDR3 contains 14 residues. For the CDR3, the DNA is TGTGCCAGCAGCCTCGGTCCCCTAGGCGGGGAGCTGTTTTTT. Residues: CASSLGPLGGELFF. The full variable domain, completed using reference TRBV11-3 and TRBJ2-2, is EAGVVQSPRYKIIEKKQPVAFWCNPISGHNTLYWYLQNLGQGPELLIRYENEEAVDDSQLPKDRFSAERLKGVDSTLKIQPAELGDSAVYLCASSLGPLGGELFFGEGSRLTVL.